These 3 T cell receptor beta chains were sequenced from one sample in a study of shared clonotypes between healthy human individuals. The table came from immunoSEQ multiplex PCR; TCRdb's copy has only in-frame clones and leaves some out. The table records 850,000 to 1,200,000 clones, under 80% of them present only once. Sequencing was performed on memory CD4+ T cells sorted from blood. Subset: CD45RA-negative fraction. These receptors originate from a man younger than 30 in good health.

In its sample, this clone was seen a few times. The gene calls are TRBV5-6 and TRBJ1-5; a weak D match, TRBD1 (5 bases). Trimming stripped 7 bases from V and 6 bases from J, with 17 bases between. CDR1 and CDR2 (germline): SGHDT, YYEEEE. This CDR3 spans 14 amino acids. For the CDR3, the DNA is TGTGCCAGCGGGTCCAGGGACCAGCGTCAGCCCCAGCATTTT. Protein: CASGSRDQRQPQHF.

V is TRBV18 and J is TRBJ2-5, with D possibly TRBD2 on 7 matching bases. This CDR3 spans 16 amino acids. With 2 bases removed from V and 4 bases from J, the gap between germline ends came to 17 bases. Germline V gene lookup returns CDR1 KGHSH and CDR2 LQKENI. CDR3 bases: TGTGCCAGCTCACCAAGTGATTCGGGGGGCGGAGAGACCCAGTACTTC. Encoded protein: CASSPSDSGGGETQYF.

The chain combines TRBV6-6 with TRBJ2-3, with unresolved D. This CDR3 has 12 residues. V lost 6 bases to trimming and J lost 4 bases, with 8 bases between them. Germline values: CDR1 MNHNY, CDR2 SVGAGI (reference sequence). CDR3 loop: CASRDWADTQYF. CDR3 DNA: TGTGCCAGCAGGGATTGGGCAGATACGCAGTATTTT.